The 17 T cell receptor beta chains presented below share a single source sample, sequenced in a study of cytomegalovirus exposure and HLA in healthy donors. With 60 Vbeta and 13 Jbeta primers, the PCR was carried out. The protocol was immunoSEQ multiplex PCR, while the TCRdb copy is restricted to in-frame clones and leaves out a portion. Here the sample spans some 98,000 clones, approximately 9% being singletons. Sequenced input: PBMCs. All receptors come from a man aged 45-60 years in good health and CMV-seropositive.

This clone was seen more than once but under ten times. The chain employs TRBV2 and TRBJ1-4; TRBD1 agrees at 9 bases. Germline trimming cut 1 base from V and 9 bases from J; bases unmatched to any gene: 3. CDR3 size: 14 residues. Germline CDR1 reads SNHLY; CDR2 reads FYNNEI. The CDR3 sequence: CASSEEQGAKKLFF. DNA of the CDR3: TGTGCCAGCAGTGAAGAACAGGGGGCGAAAAAACTGTTTTTT.

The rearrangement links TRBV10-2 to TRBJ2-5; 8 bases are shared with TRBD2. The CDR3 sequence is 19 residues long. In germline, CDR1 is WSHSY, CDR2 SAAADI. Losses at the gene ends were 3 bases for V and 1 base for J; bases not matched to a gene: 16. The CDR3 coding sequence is TGCGCCAGCAGTGATTTTGCGCGCGGCGGGGGGACTCGCCAAGAGACCCAGTACTTC. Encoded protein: CASSDFARGGGTRQETQYF.

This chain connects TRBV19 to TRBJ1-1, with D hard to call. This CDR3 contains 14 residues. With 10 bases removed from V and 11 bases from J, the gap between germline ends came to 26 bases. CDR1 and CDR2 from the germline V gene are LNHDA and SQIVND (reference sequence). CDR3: CATQPRGGIKVAFF. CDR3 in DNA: TGTGCCACTCAGCCTAGAGGAGGGATTAAAGTGGCTTTCTTT.

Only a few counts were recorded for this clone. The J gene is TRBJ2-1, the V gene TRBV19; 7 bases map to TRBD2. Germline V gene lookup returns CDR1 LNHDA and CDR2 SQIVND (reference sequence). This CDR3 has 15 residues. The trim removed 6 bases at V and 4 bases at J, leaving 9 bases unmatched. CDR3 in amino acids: CASRWASGPYNEQFF. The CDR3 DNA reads TGTGCCAGTAGGTGGGCTAGCGGCCCATACAATGAGCAGTTCTTC. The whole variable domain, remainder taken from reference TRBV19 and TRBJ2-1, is DGGITQSPKYLFRKEGQNVTLSCEQNLNHDAMYWYRQDPGQGLRLIYYSQIVNDFQKGDIAEGYSVSREKKESFPLTVTSAQKNPTAFYLCASRWASGPYNEQFFGPGTRLTVL.

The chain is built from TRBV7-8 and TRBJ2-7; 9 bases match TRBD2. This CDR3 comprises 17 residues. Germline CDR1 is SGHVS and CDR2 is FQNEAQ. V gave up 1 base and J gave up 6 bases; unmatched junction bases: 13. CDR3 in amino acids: CASSLEKTAGGGLEQYF. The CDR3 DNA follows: TGTGCCAGCAGCTTAGAGAAGACAGCGGGAGGCGGTCTCGAGCAGTACTTC.

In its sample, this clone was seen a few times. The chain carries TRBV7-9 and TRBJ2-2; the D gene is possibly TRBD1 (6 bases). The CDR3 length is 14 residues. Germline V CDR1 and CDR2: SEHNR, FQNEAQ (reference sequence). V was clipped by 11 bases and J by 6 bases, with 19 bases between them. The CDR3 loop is CACSPWGQPGELFF. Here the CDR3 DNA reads TGTGCCTGCTCACCCTGGGGGCAGCCCGGGGAGCTGTTTTTT.

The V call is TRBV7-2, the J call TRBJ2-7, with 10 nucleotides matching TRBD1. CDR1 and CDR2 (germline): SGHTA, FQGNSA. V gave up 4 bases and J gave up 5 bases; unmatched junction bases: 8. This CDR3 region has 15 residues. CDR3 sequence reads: CASSSSVDRGDEQYF. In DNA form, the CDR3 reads TGTGCCAGCAGCTCCTCTGTGGACAGGGGGGACGAGCAGTACTTC. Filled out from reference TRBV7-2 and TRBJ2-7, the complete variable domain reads GAGVSQSPSNKVTEKGKDVELRCDPISGHTALYWYRQSLGQGLEFLIYFQGNSAPDKSGLPSDRFSAERTGGSVSTLTIQRTQQEDSAVYLCASSSSVDRGDEQYFGPGTRLTVT.

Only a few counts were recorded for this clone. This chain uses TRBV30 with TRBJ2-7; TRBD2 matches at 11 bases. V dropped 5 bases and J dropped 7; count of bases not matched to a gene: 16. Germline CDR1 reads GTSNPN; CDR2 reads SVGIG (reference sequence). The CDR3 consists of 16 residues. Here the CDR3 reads CAWGIRPGIAGGEQYF. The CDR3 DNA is TGTGCCTGGGGAATAAGGCCTGGTATAGCGGGAGGGGAGCAGTACTTC.

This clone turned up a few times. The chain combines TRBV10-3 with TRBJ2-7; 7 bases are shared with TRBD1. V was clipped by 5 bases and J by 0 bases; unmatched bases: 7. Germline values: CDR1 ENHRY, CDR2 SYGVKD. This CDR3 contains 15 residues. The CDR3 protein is CAISKGTDVSYEQYF. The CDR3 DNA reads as TGTGCCATCAGTAAGGGGACAGACGTCTCCTACGAGCAGTACTTC.

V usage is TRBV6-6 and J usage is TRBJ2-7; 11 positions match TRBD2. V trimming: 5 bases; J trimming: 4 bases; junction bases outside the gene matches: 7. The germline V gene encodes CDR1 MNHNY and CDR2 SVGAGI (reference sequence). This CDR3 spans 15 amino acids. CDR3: CASSSTSGSWYEQYF. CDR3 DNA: TGTGCCAGCAGTAGTACTAGCGGGAGTTGGTACGAGCAGTACTTC.

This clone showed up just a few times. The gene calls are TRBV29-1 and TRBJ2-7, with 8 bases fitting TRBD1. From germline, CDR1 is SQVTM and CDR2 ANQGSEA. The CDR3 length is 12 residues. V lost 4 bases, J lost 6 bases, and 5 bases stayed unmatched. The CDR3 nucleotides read TGCAGCGTTGGGCAGGGGGCGGGCGAGCAGTACTTC. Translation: CSVGQGAGEQYF.

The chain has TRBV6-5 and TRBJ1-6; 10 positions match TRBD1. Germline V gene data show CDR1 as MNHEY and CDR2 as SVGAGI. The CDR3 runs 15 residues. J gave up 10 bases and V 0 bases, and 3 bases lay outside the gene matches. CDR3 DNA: TGTGCCAGCAGTTACTCGACAGGGGGCATCTCACCCCTCCACTTT. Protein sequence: CASSYSTGGISPLHF.

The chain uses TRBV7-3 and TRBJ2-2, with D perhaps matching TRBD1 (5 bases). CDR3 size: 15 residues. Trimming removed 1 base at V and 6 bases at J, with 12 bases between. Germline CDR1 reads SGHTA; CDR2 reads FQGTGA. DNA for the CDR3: TGTGCCAGCAGCTTAAGTCCCAGGGATTCCGGGGAGCTGTTTTTT. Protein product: CASSLSPRDSGELFF. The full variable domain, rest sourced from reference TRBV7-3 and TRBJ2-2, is GAGVSQTPSNKVTEKGKYVELRCDPISGHTALYWYRQSLGQGPEFLIYFQGTGAADDSGLPNDRFFAVRPEGSVSTLKIQRTERGDSAVYLCASSLSPRDSGELFFGEGSRLTVL.

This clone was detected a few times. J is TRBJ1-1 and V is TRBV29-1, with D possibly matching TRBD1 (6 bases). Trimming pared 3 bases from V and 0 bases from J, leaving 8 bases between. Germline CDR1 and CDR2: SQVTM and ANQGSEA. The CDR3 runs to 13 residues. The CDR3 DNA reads TGCAGCGTTGATGGACAGTTGAACACTGAAGCTTTCTTT. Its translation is CSVDGQLNTEAFF. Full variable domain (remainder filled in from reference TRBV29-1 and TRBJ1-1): SAVISQKPSRDICQRGTSLTIQCQVDSQVTMMFWYRQQPGQSLTLIATANQGSEATYESGFVIDKFPISRPNLTFSTLTVSNMSPEDSSIYLCSVDGQLNTEAFFGQGTRLTVV.

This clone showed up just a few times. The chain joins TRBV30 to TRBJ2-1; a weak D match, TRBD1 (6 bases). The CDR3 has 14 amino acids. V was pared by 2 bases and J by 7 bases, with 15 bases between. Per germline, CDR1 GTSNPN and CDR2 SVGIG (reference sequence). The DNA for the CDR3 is TGTGCCTGGAGTTTGACAGGTTGGGCTAATGAGCAGTTCTTC. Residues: CAWSLTGWANEQFF.

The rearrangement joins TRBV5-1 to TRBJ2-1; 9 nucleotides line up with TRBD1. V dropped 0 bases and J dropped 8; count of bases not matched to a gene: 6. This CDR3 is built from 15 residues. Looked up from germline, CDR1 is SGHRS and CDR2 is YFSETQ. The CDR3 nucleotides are TGCGCCAGCAGCTTGGCGGGACAGGGTATTTATGAGCAGTTCTTC. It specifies CASSLAGQGIYEQFF.

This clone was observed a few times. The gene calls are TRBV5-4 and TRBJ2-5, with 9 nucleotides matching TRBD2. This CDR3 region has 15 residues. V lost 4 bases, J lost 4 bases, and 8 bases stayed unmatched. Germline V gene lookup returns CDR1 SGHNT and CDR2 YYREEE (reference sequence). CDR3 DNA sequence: TGTGCCAGCAGCGGGACCGGGACTAGCTTAGAGACCCAGTACTTC. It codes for CASSGTGTSLETQYF. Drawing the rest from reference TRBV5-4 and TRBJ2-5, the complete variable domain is ETGVTQSPTHLIKTRGQQVTLRCSSQSGHNTVSWYQQALGQGPQFIFQYYREEENGRGNFPPRFSGLQFPNYSSELNVNALELDDSALYLCASSGTGTSLETQYFGPGTRLLVL.